This T cell receptor beta chain appears in the sequencing data of a study of long-term antiretroviral therapy in people with HIV. The assay, immunoSEQ v3.0, was run at survey level. Sequencing was directed toward about 35,000-55,000 T-cell genomes in each sample. Clones were sequenced by immunoSEQ multiplex PCR, and TCRdb holds only the in-frame ones, with some missing. The sample yields about 36,000 clones, 85% to 95% seen once. The CDR3 length is 16 residues. J lost 1 base, V lost 7 bases, and 7 bases had no gene match. Germline V CDR1 and CDR2: SGHTS, YDEGEE. Researchers secured at least one pre-ART and at least two post-ART PBMC samples from each donor. United States facilities provided treatment to all participants with HIV. Samples held about 0.9-10 million cryopreserved PBMC before DNA extraction.

The J gene is TRBJ2-1, the V gene TRBV5-8; TRBD2 agrees at 11 bases. The TCR comes from a woman aged 45-65 years with HIV. The sequencing used unsorted PBMCs, collected 4.1 years after starting antiretroviral therapy. As DNA, the CDR3 is TGTGCCAGCGGCGCTAGCGGGGGGTTGTCCTACAATGAGCAGTTCTTC. Translation gives CASGASGGLSYNEQFF.